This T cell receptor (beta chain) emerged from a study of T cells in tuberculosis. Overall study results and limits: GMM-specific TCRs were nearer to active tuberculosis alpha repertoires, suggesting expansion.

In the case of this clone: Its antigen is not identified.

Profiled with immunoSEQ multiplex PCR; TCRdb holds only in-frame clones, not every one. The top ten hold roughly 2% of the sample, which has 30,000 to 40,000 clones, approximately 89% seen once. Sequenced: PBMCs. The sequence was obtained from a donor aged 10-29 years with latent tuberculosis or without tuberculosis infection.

CDR3 in amino acids: CASTVSLANNEQFF. As DNA, the CDR3 is TGTGCCAGTACCGTCTCACTAGCGAACAATGAGCAGTTCTTC. The chain is built from TRBV19 and TRBJ2-1; 7 nucleotides match TRBD2. J lost 5 bases, V lost 7 bases, and 8 bases had no gene match. The CDR3 is made up of 14 amino acids. The germline V gene has CDR1 LNHDA and CDR2 SQIVND (reference sequence).